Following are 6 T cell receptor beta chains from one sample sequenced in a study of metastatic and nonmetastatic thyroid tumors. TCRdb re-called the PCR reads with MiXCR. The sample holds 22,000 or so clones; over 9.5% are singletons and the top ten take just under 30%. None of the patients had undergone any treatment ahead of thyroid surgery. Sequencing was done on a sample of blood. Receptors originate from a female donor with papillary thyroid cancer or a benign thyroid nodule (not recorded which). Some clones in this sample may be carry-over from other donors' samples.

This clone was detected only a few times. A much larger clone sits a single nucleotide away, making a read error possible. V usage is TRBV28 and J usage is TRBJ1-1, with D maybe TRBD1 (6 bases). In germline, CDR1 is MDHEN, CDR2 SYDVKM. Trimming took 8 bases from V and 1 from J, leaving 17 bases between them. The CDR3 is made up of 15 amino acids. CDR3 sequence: CASRSRYRENTEAFF. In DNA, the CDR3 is TGTGCCAGCCGCTCCCGCTACAGGGAGAACACTGAAGCTTTCTTT. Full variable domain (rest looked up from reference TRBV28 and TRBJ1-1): DVKVTQSSRYLVKRTGEKVFLECVQDMDHENMFWYRQDPGLGLRLIYFSYDVKMKEKGDIPEGYSVSREKKERFSLILESASTNQTSMYLCASRSRYRENTEAFFGQGTRLTVV.

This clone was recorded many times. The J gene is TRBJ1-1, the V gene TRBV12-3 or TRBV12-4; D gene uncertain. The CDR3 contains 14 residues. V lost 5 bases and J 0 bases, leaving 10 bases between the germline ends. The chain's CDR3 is CASSPQTLNTEAFF. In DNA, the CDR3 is TGTGCCAGCAGTCCCCAGACACTGAACACTGAAGCTTTCTTT.

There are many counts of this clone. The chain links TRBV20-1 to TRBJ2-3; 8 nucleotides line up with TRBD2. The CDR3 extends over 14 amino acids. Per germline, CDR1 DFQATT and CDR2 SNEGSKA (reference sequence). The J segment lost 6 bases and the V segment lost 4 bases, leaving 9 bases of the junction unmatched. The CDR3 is CSATPGGPKDTQYF. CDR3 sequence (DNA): TGCAGTGCTACTCCGGGGGGGCCTAAGGATACGCAGTATTTT.

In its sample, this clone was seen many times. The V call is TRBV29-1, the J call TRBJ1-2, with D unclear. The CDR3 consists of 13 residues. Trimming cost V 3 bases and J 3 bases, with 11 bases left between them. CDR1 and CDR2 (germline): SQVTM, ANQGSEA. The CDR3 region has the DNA TGCAGCGTTGAGTCGGCGGGAGACTATGGCTACACCTTC. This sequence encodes CSVESAGDYGYTF.

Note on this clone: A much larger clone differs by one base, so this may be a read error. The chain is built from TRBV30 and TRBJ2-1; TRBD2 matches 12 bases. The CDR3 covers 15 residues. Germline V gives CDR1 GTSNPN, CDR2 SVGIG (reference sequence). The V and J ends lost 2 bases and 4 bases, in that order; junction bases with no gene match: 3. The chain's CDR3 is CAWSSLAGGYNEQFF. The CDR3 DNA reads TGTGCCTGGAGTTCACTAGCGGGAGGATACAATGAGCAGTTCTTC.

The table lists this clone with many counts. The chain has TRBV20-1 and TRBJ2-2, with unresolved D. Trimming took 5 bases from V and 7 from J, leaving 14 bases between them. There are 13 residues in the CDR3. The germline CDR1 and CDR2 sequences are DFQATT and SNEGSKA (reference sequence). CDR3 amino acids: CSASRTHLGELFF. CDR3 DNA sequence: TGCAGTGCTTCACGGACCCACCTCGGGGAGCTGTTTTTT.